This T cell receptor beta chain was sequenced for a study of CD8+ T cells in alopecia areata. Study-level information: For treated patients, severity scores reflected the percentage of scalp area affected. Points from the study as a whole: Normal-skin resident alphabeta T cells also appear among scalp sample sequences. Tofacitinib significantly brought down scalp clonality and expanded CD8+ clones among top 100.

RNA was extracted and reverse transcribed into cDNA as the sequencing template. Only in-frame clones appear in the TCRdb table, and some are missing; sequencing was by immunoSEQ multiplex PCR. The sample records around 200,000 clones, roughly 64% being singletons. Comments on this clone: Its antigen is currently unknown.

Documented treatment: oral pan-JAK inhibitor, 5-10 mg twice daily. There are 13 residues in the CDR3. V was trimmed by 5 bases and J by 3 bases, leaving 11 bases between them. Germline V lookup: CDR1 SEHNR, CDR2 FQNEAQ (reference sequence). The clonotype was recovered from a human donor with alopecia areata. The rearrangement uses TRBV7-9 and TRBJ2-7; D might be TRBD1 (6 bases). The sample was CD8+ T cells sorted from blood, taken at week 24, from a patient treated with tofacitinib. CDR3 loop: CASSNDRIYEQYF. CDR3 DNA: TGTGCCAGCAGCAACGACAGGATCTACGAGCAGTACTTC.